This note documents a single TCR beta chain sequence. Its specificity is not known. Each single cDNA molecule received a unique molecular identifier. Via MiXCR, TCRdb re-called the 5' RACE reads, giving one row per CDR3 protein. This repertoire shows about 28,000 distinct CDR3 sequences, approximately 5.4% found once; its top ten account for more than 0.7%. This sample was taken from a study of early T cells in non-severe SARS-CoV-2 infection. Whole-study context: Sequencing of unsorted whole blood was done on bulk RNA, leaving chains unpaired.

Study observations and caveats: There was a bias toward anti-spike CD8 responses in VDJdb matching, which missed private and CD4 specificities.

V was pared by 4 bases and J by 5 bases, with 8 bases of the junction left unmatched. CDR3 length: 16 amino acids. Sequencing was done on a sample of whole blood. The genes are TRBV12-3 or TRBV12-4 and TRBJ2-2, with 9 nucleotides matching TRBD1. This receptor was identified in an adult who was a healthcare worker with PCR-confirmed SARS-CoV-2 infection or an uninfected control (not recorded which). CDR3 in amino acids: CASSSHRGLGTGELFF. CDR3 bases: TGTGCCAGCAGTTCCCACAGGGGGCTAGGGACCGGGGAGCTGTTTTTT.